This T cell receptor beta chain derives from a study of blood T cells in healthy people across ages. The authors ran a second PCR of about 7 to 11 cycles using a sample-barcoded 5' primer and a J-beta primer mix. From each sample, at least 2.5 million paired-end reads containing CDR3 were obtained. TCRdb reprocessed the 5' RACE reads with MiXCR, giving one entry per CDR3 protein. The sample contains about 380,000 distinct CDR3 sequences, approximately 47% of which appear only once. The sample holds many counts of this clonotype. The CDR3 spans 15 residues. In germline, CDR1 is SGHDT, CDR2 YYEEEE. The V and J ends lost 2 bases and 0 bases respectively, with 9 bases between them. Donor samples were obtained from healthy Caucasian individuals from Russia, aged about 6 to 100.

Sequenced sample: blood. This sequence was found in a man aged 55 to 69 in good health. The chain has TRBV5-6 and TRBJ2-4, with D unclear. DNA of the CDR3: TGTGCCAGCAGCTTAAGACGGAGAGCCAAAAACATTCAGTACTTC. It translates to CASSLRRRAKNIQYF.